This T cell receptor (beta chain) was recorded in a study of T cells in Graves' hyperthyroidism and ophthalmopathy (dated by TCRdb to between 2018 and 2020). The study in broad terms: TCR V-J signatures able to tell the groups apart were searched for in a discovery cohort of 100 patients, of whom over 40 had Graves' ophthalmopathy and some 60 had stable Graves' hyperthyroidism. Prospective prediction of ophthalmopathy was tested in an independent validation cohort consisting of some 20 hyperthyroidism patients and more than 15 patients who later progressed to ophthalmopathy. The 75 to 100 discovery patients were randomly split 7:3 into training and test sets. In about 6 Graves' hyperthyroidism patients, the study also compared T-cell repertoires from thyroid tissue with T-cell repertoires from blood. Following sampling, methimazole starting at 30 mg daily was given to hyperthyroidism patients, and high-dose intravenous methylprednisolone was given to ophthalmopathy patients. The paper describes TCR Vbeta CDR3 sequencing of roughly 130 peripheral blood samples, made up of 40 to 45 ophthalmopathy patients, roughly 72 hyperthyroidism patients and roughly 17 progressor patients. What the research found in general, with its limitations: No statistical method was used to set the sample size in advance, and investigators knew the group allocation. Most expanded thyroid clonotypes (frequency above 0.001) were also detected in blood, suggesting blood repertoires may reflect thyroid immune responses. In validation, the model predicted progression to ophthalmopathy with around 71% sensitivity and roughly 72% specificity, a median of about 6.7 months before onset. In cross-validation, a model built on a 13 V-J signature told ophthalmopathy apart from stable hyperthyroidism with 85% to 90% sensitivity and 81% to 82% specificity, and in testing the same model reached 80%/75%.

The TCR beta CDR3 regions were amplified from RNA transcripts. The first round of RT-PCR for the TCR CDR3 was performed with the HTBI primer set and the Qiagen OneStep RT-PCR kit. A second multiplex PCR round built the libraries, followed by size selection and purification. The libraries were sequenced on an Illumina HiSeq2000 using paired-end 100 bp reads. Under the source paper's analysis protocol: SOAPnuke was used to process the raw data, removing reads that contained adapters or uncalled bases, had a mean Phred below 15, or lacked an exact match to the constant primer or identifier. COPE v1.2.5 was used to merge the high-quality paired reads, and each unique nucleotide sequence was defined as a clonotype. Clonotypes were aligned to IMGT TRBV, TRBD and TRBJ reference segments using MiTCR v1.1. Only V-J combinations with frequency above 0.0001, covering about 99% of repertoires, were analysed. The TCS score was defined as F50 (clonal expansion) divided by E x V (chaos), with BLOSUM62-based TCRdist calculated between CDR3 peptides within each V-J. Welch's t-statistics and random forest reduced fewer than 550 V-J features to around 14, which were used in a naive Bayes classifier (R e1071). The Morisita-Horn index was used to measure how similar the thyroid and blood repertoires were. TCRdb reprocessing: public reads trimmed at Q25 with fastp, clones called with MiXCR, in-frame beta chains kept. Rows matching on CDR3 protein sequence are summarized as one entry with the most common DNA and genes. The V and J calls were not made by the authors but by TCRdb's processing. For this sample there are roughly 500,000 distinct CDR3 sequences; roughly 46% appear just once. The ten largest account for roughly 19% of the sample.

Exclusion was applied to patients with uncontrolled infections, other autoimmune diseases, pregnancy or lactation. Diagnoses were established on the basis of clinical symptoms, serum thyroxine and TRAb, thyroid ultrasound, and orbital computed tomography. Trizol reagent was used to extract total RNA, and RNA quality was then checked on an Agilent 2100 Bioanalyzer. A distance of 17 bases separates the germline ends of V and J, which lose 4 bases and 8 bases respectively. Its CDR3 holds 14 amino acids, cysteine through phenylalanine. Only the CDR3 region is kept as DNA, spanning 42 bases read in frame from base 1. From a lookup of the germline V gene, CDR1 and CDR2 are MNHEY and SVGAGI. In regard to this clonotype: There is no known antigen for this receptor. No much larger clone exists at a distance of one base, and base qualities are not known.

Sequences were obtained from peripheral blood or thyroid tissue (not recorded which). This sequence originates from an adult woman with Graves' disease, either hyperthyroidism or ophthalmopathy (not recorded which). Here the chain combines TRBV6-5 and TRBJ1-1; there is no confident call for the D gene. The CDR3 amino acid sequence is: CASSFGTEAVEAFF. The base sequence is TGTGCCAGCAGTTTCGGTACTGAGGCGGTCGAAGCTTTCTTT.